The 3 T cell receptor beta chains below all came from one sample that was sequenced in a study of T cell clonotyping in hematopoietic cell transplantation. Generated by immunoSEQ multiplex PCR, the TCRdb table keeps only in-frame clones and is missing some. The table shows 15,000 or so clones, with 85% to 90% occurring only once. Material for sequencing was peripheral blood mononuclear cells. The receptors derive from a man between 45 and 60 years old in good health. Some clones in this sample may be carry-over from other donors' samples.

J is TRBJ1-4 and V is TRBV6-5; D is possibly TRBD1 (5 bases). Germline CDR1 is MNHEY and CDR2 is SVGAGI. V lost 8 bases and J 4 bases, leaving 14 bases between the germline ends. The CDR3 loop spans 14 amino acids. The CDR3 region is CASQDTSYNEKLFF. CDR3 DNA: TGTGCCAGCCAGGACACCTCTTATAATGAAAAACTGTTTTTT.

This clone was detected only once. The chain employs TRBV28 and TRBJ1-2, with 7 bases that match TRBD1. The CDR3 has 14 residues. Germline V gene data show CDR1 as MDHEN and CDR2 as SYDVKM. With 2 bases clipped from V and 5 bases from J, the junction kept 5 bases outside the gene matches. CDR3 coding DNA: TGTGCCAGCAGTTTAGGACAGGAGGCTTATGGCTACACCTTC. This sequence encodes CASSLGQEAYGYTF.

This chain joins TRBV2 and TRBJ1-2, with D hard to call. The V end was cut by 5 bases, the J end by 7 bases, with 8 bases between. This CDR3 has 11 amino acids. From germline, CDR1 is SNHLY and CDR2 FYNNEI. CDR3 sequence: CASSPYFGYTF. In nucleotides, the CDR3 is TGTGCCAGCAGTCCCTACTTTGGCTACACCTTC.